This T cell receptor (beta chain) was recorded in a study of neurological immune-mediated disorders. Points from the study as a whole: HTLV-1-associated myelopathy displayed the greatest TCR clonal expansion, and multiple sclerosis exhibited the smallest, lower than that of healthy controls. There were no CDR3 amino acid sequences shared by expanded clones across subjects, a result suggesting private repertoires in all groups.

As for this clonotype: Its antigen remains unknown.

This CDR3 has 14 residues. V was clipped by 7 bases and J by 2 bases, with 13 bases between them. The germline gives CDR1 SGHKS, CDR2 YYEKEE (reference sequence). The authors made cDNA by 5'RACE with 10-nucleotide random UMIs. Every sequencing run drew on 15-18 subjects and yielded over 200 million TCR-beta sequences. TCRdb passed the 5' RACE reads through MiXCR, listing each CDR3 protein once. The table has some 26,000 distinct CDR3 sequences, about 7% seen once. The gene calls are TRBV5-5 and TRBJ2-1; D uncertain. The sequenced sample consisted of PBMCs. The receptor was isolated from a woman aged 45-65 years in good health. CDR3 nucleotides: TGTGCCAGCTTGGAAGGTCCGACCTACAATGAGCAGTTCTTC. It translates to CASLEGPTYNEQFF. Filled out from reference TRBV5-5 and TRBJ2-1, the complete variable domain reads DAGVTQSPTHLIKTRGQQVTLRCSPISGHKSVSWYQQVLGQGPQFIFQYYEKEERGRGNFPDRFSARQFPNYSSELNVNALLLGDSALYLCASLEGPTYNEQFFGPGTRLTVL.